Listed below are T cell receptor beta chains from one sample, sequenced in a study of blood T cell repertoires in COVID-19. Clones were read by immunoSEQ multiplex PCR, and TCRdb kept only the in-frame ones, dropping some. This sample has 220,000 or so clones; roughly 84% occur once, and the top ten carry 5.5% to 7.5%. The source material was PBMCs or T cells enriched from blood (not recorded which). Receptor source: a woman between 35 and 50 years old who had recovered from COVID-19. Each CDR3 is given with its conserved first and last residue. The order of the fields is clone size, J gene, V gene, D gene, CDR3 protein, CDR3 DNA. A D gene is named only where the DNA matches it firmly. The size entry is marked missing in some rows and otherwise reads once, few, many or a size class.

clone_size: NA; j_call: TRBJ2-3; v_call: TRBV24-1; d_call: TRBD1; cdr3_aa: CATSDPGTGRDTQYF; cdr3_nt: TGTGCCACCAGTGACCCCGGGACAGGGAGGGATACGCAGTATTTT
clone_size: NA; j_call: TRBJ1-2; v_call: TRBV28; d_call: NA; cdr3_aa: CASSSRQGGYTF; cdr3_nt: TGTGCCAGCAGTTCCCGACAAGGAGGCTACACCTTC
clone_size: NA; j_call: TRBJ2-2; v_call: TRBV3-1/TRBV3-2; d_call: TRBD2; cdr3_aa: CASSQGLAGVNTGELFF; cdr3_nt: TGTGCCAGCAGCCAAGGGCTAGCGGGAGTCAACACCGGGGAGCTGTTTTTT
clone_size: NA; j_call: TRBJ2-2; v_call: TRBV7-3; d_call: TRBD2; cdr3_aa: CASSSHPWTESSGSLSGELFF; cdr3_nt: TGTGCCAGCAGCTCCCATCCTTGGACGGAATCTAGCGGGAGTCTGTCCGGGGAGCTGTTTTTT
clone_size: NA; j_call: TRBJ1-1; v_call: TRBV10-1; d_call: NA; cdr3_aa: CASSRFGDTEAFF; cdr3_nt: TGCGCCAGCAGCCGGTTTGGAGACACTGAAGCTTTCTTT
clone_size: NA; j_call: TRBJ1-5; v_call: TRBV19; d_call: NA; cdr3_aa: CASSIQDYSNQPQHF; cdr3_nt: TGTGCCAGTAGTATCCAGGATTATAGCAATCAGCCCCAGCATTTT
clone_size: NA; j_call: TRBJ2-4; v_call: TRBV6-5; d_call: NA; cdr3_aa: CASRRSPTDNIQYF; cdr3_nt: TGTGCCAGCAGACGCTCGCCGACAGACAACATTCAGTACTTC
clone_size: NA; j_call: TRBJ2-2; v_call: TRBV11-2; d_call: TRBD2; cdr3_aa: CASSLRLAGGTGELFF; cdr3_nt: TGTGCCAGCAGCCTAAGACTAGCGGGGGGCACCGGGGAGCTGTTTTTT
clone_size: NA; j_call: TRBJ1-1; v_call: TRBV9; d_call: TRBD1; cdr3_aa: CASSADRVRENTEAFF; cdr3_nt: TGTGCCAGCAGCGCGGACAGGGTTAGGGAGAACACTGAAGCTTTCTTT
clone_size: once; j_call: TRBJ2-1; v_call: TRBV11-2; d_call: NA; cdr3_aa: CASSLVQSAVSSYNEQFF; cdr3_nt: TGTGCCAGCAGCTTAGTTCAGTCGGCGGTCAGCTCCTACAATGAGCAGTTCTTC
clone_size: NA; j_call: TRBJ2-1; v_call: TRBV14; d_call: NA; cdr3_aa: CASSQRLVSYNGQFF; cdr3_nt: TGTGCCAGCAGCCAACGACTAGTCTCCTACAATGGGCAGTTCTTC
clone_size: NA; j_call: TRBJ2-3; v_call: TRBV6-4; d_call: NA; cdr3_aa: CASSDSIGRDTQYF; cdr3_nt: TGTGCCAGCAGTGACTCGATTGGGAGGGATACGCAGTATTTT
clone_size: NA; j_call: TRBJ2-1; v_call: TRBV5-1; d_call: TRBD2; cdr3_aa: CASIASGTNNEQFF; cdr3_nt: TGCGCCAGCATTGCTAGCGGCACTAACAATGAGCAGTTCTTC
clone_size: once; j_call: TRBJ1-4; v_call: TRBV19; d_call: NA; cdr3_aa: CASSIGVEKLFF; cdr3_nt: TGTGCCAGTAGTATCGGGGTGGAAAAACTGTTTTTT
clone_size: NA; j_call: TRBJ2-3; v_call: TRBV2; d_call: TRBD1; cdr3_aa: CASSPGQVTDTQYF; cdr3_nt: TGTGCCAGCAGTCCGGGACAGGTCACAGATACGCAGTATTTT
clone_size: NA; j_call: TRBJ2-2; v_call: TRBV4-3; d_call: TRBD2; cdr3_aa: CASSQRTSGRMELFF; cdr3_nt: TGCGCCAGCAGCCAACGGACTAGCGGGAGGATGGAGCTGTTTTTT
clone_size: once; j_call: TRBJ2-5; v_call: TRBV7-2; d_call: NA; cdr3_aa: CASSSFPRRGETQYF; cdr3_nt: TGTGCCAGCAGCTCCTTCCCACGAAGAGGTGAGACCCAGTACTTC
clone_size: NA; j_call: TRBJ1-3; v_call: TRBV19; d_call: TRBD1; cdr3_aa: CASSIDDRGLGNTIYF; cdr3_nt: TGTGCCAGTAGTATAGATGACAGGGGGCTTGGAAACACCATATATTTT
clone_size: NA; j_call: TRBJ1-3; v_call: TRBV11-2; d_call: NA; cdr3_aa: CASSFSGNTIYF; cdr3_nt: TGTGCCAGCAGCTTCTCCGGAAACACCATATATTTT
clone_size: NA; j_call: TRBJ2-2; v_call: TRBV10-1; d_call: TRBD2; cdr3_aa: CASSERLAGGTGELFF; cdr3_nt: TGCGCCAGCAGTGAGAGACTAGCGGGGGGCACCGGGGAGCTGTTTTTT
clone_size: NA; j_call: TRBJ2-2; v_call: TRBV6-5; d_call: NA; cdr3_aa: CASSPRENTGELFF; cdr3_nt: TGTGCCAGCAGTCCCAGGGAGAACACCGGGGAGCTGTTTTTT
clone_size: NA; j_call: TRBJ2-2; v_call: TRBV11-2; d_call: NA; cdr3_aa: CASSQGQIISNTGELFF; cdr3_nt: TGTGCCAGCAGCCAAGGACAGATTATATCGAACACCGGGGAGCTGTTTTTT
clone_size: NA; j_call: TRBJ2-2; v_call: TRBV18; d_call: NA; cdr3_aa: CASSPRQNANTGELFF; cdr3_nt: TGTGCCAGCTCACCACGGCAGAACGCGAACACCGGGGAGCTGTTTTTT
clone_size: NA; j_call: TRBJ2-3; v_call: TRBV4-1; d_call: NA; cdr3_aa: CASSQRGGDTQYF; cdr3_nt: TGCGCCAGCAGCCAAAGAGGGGGAGATACGCAGTATTTT
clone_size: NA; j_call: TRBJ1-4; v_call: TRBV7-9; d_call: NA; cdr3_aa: CASSLDRTNTNEKLFF; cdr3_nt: TGTGCCAGCAGCTTAGACAGAACCAATACTAATGAAAAACTGTTTTTT
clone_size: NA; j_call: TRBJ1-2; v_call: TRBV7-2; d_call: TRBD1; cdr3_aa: CASSFGQGMARYTF; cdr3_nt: TGTGCCAGCAGCTTCGGACAGGGGATGGCGCGCTACACCTTC
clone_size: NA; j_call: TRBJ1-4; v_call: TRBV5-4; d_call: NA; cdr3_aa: CASSWDRGGSNEKLFF; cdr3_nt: TGTGCCAGCAGCTGGGATCGGGGAGGCTCTAATGAAAAACTGTTTTTT
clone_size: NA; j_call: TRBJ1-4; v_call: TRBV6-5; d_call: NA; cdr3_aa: CASKNRAGYEKLFF; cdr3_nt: TGTGCCAGCAAAAATAGGGCGGGATATGAAAAACTGTTTTTT
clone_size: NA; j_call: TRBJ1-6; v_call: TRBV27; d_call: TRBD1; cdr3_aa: CASSFSPPGTGSFSYNSPLHF; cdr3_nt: TGTGCCAGCAGTTTTTCTCCCCCCGGGACAGGCTCCTTTTCTTATAATTCACCCCTCCACTTT
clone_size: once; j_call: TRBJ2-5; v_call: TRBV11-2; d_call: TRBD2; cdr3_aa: CASSTGLAGAQTQYF; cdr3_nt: TGTGCCAGCAGCACGGGACTAGCGGGAGCACAGACCCAGTACTTC
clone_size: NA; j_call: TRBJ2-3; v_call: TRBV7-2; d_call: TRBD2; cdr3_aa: CASSSGLAGWYF; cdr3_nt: TGTGCCAGCAGCTCTGGACTAGCGGGCTGGTATTTT
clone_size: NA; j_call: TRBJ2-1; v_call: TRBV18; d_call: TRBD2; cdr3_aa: CASSPPSTTGGNEQFF; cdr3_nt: TGTGCCAGCTCACCACCCTCTACTACGGGAGGAAATGAGCAGTTCTTC
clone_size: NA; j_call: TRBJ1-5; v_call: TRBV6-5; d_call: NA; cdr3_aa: CASSRGDTGQPQHF; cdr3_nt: TGTGCCAGCTCTCGAGGGGACACCGGTCAGCCCCAGCATTTT
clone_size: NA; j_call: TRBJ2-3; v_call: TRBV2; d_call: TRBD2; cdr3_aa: CASSEGPTSGTDTQYF; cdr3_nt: TGTGCCAGCAGTGAGGGTCCGACTAGCGGGACAGATACGCAGTATTTT
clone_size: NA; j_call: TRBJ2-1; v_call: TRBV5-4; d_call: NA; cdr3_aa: CASSVPGTRGLSEQFF; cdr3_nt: TGTGCCAGCAGCGTACCCGGGACTAGGGGGCTGAGTGAGCAGTTCTTC
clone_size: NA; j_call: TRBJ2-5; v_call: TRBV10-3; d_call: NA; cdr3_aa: CAIRARETQYF; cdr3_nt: TGTGCCATCAGGGCCCGAGAGACCCAGTACTTC
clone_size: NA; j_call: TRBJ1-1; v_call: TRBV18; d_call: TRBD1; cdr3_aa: CASSPRDSTGNTEAFF; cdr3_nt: TGTGCCAGCTCACCAAGGGACAGCACGGGGAACACTGAAGCTTTCTTT
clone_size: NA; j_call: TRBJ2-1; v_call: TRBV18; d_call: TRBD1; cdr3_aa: CASSPNRGQVYNEQFF; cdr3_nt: TGTGCCAGCTCACCAAACAGGGGCCAGGTCTACAATGAGCAGTTCTTC
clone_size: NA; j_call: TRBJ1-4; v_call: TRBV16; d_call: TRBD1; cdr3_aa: CASSRITGTGYEKLFF; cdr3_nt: TGTGCCAGCAGCCGCATCACCGGGACAGGGTATGAAAAACTGTTTTTT
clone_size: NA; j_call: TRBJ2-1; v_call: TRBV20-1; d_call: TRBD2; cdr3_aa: CSASKLAGGFGQFF; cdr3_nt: TGCAGTGCCAGTAAACTAGCGGGAGGGTTCGGGCAGTTCTTC
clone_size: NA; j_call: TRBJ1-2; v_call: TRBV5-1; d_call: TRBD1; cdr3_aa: CASSLAERGLDGYTF; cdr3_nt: TGCGCCAGCAGCTTGGCCGAGAGGGGGCTGGATGGCTACACCTTC
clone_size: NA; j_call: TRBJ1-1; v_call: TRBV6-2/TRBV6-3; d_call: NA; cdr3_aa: CASSYASNWRVNTEAFF; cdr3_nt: TGTGCCAGCAGTTACGCCTCGAACTGGAGGGTGAACACTGAAGCTTTCTTT
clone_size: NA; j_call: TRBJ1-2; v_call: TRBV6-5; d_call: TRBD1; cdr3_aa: CASSRTGGLPGYTF; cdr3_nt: TGTGCCAGCAGTCGCACAGGGGGCCTCCCTGGCTACACCTTC
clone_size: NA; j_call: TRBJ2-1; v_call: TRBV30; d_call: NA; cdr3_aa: CAWSVGGAREFF; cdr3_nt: TGTGCCTGGAGTGTGGGTGGGGCAAGGGAGTTCTTC
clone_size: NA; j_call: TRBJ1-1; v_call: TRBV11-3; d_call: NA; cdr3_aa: CASSLGGSSLEAFF; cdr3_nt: TGTGCCAGCAGCTTAGGAGGGTCATCTTTAGAAGCTTTCTTT
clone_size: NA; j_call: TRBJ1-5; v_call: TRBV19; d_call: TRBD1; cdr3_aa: CASREPTGLQPQHF; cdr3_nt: TGTGCCAGTAGGGAACCGACAGGGCTTCAGCCCCAGCATTTT
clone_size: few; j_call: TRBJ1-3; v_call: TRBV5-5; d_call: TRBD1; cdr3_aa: CASSWGDSSGNTIYF; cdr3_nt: TGTGCCAGCAGCTGGGGGGACAGCTCTGGAAACACCATATATTTT
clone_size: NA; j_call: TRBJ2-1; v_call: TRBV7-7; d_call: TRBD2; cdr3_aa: CASSPGTSGSEQFF; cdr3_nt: TGTGCCAGCAGCCCAGGGACTAGCGGGAGTGAGCAGTTCTTC
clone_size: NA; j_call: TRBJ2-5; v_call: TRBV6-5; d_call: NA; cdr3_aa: CASRSTSLGTQYF; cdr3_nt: TGTGCCAGCCGAAGTACTAGTCTTGGGACCCAGTACTTC
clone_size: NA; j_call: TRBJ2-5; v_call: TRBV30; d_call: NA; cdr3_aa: CAWSKGWETQYF; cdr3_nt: TGTGCCTGGAGTAAGGGGTGGGAGACCCAGTACTTC
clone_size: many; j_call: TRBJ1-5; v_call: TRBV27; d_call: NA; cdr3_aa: CASTSSTGNQPQHF; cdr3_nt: TGTGCCAGCACCTCGAGCACGGGGAATCAGCCCCAGCATTTT
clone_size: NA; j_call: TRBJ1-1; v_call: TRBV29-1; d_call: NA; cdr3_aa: CSVLTGEAFF; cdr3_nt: TGCAGCGTCCTGACAGGAGAAGCTTTCTTT
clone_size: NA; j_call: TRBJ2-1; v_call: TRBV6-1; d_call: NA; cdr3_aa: CASSEMGQPFF; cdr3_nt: TGTGCCAGCAGTGAAATGGGACAACCGTTCTTC
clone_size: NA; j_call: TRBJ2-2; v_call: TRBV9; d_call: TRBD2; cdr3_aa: CASSVGGRVGTGELFF; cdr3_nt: TGTGCCAGCAGCGTAGGCGGGAGGGTGGGCACCGGGGAGCTGTTTTTT
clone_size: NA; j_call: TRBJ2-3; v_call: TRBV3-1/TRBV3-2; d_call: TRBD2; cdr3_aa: CASSHGTSGTDTQYF; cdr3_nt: TGTGCCAGCAGCCACGGGACTAGCGGCACAGATACGCAGTATTTT
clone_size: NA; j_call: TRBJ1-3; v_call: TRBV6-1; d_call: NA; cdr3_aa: CASSELGVGNTIYF; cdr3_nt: TGTGCCAGCAGTGAATTGGGCGTTGGAAACACCATATATTTT
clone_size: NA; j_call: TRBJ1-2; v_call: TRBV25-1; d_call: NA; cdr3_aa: CASSNFAEGYTF; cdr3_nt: TGTGCCAGCAGTAACTTCGCGGAAGGCTACACCTTC
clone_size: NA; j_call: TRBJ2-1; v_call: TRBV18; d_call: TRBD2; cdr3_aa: CASSGLGSNEQFF; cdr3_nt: TGTGCCAGCTCAGGACTAGGGTCCAATGAGCAGTTCTTC
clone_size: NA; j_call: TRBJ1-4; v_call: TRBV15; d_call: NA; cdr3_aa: CATSSGVEKLFF; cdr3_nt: TGTGCCACCAGTTCCGGGGTCGAAAAACTGTTTTTT